This section outlines one T cell receptor beta chain sequence together with its context. The sample is drawn from a study of blood T cell repertoires in COVID-19. Whole-study context: Samples of COVID-19 (acute and convalescent) were obtained from the United States, Italy and Spain. T cells, B-cell-depleted T cells, or PBMCs provided the cDNA or gDNA that served as material.

TCRdb keeps only in-frame clones here, not all; method: immunoSEQ multiplex PCR. Seen here are approximately 100,000 clones, roughly four fifths observed once, and the top ten hold less than 11%. The CDR3 loop spans 17 amino acids. V lost 2 bases, J lost 3 bases, and 5 bases stayed unmatched. CDR1 is MNHEY and CDR2 is SVGEGT in the germline V gene. The chain is built from TRBV6-2 or TRBV6-3 and TRBJ2-7; 15 bases map to TRBD2. The sequence was obtained from a human donor in a cohort sampled during active COVID-19. Sequencing was carried out using peripheral blood. The CDR3, as DNA: TGTGCCAGCAGTTACGGACTAGCGGGAGGGCCCAGCTACGAGCAGTACTTC. Amino acid sequence: CASSYGLAGGPSYEQYF.